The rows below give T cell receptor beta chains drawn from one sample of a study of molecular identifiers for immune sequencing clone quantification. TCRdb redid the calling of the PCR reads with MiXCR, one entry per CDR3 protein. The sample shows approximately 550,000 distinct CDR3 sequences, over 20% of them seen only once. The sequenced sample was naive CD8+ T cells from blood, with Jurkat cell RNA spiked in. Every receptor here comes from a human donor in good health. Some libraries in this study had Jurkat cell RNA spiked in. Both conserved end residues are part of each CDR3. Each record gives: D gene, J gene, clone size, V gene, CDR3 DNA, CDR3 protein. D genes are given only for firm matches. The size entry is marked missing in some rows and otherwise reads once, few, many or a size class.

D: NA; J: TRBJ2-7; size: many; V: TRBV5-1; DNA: TGCGCCAGCAGCTTGGCCCTGGGGGAGTTCTACGAGCAGTACTTC; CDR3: CASSLALGEFYEQYF
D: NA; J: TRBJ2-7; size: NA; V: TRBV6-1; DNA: TGTGCCAGCAGCCTCGACGAATACAGCTCCTACGAGCAGTACTTC; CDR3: CASSLDEYSSYEQYF
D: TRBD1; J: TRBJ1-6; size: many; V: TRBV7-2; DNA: TGTGCCAGCAGCTTAGCGAAACAGACAGGGGCCGTCCACTTT; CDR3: CASSLAKQTGAVHF
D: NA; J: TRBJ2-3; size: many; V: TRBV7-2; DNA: TGTGCCAGCAGCTCCCGACACACCTTATATGTAGATACGCAGTATTTT; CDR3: CASSSRHTLYVDTQYF
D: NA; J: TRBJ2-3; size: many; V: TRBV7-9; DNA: TGTGCCAGCAGGGGAGGCGCGGTTCTTGCAACAGATACGCAGTATTTT; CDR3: CASRGGAVLATDTQYF
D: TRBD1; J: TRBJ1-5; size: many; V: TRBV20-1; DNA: TGCAGTGCCTCGGACAGGGGGAGTCCCCAGCATTTT; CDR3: CSASDRGSPQHF
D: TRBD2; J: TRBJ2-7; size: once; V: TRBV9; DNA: TGTGCCAGCAACCCGTTTGGACTAGCGGATATCTACGAGCAGTACTTC; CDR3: CASNPFGLADIYEQYF
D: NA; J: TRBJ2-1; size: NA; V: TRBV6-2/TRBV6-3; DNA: TGTGCCAGCAGTTACCACCAGTACAATGAGCAGTTCTTC; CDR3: CASSYHQYNEQFF
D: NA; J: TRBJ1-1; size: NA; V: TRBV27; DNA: TGTGCCAGCAGTTCACTAATGGGGAGAATGAACACTGAAGCTTTCTTT; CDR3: CASSSLMGRMNTEAFF
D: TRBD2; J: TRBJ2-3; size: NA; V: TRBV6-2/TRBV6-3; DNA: TGTGCCAGCGCGAGCAGCGGGGTTTTGAGCACAGATACGCAGTATTTT; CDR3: CASASSGVLSTDTQYF
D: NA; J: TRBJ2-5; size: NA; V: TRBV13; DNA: TGTGCCAGCAGCGCCGGGGCACAAGAGACCCAGTACTTC; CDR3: CASSAGAQETQYF
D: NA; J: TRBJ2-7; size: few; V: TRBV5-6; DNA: TGTGCCAGCAGCGTGAGTGTTGGGACACGAGCCTACGAGCAGTACTTC; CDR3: CASSVSVGTRAYEQYF
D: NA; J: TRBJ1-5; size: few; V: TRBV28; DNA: TGTGCCAGCACCCCAACAGGAAGATATCAGCCCCAGCATTTT; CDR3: CASTPTGRYQPQHF
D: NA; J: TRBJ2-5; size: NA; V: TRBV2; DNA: TGTGCCAGCAGTGAGACAGGTAGCCAAGAGACCCAGTACTTC; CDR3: CASSETGSQETQYF